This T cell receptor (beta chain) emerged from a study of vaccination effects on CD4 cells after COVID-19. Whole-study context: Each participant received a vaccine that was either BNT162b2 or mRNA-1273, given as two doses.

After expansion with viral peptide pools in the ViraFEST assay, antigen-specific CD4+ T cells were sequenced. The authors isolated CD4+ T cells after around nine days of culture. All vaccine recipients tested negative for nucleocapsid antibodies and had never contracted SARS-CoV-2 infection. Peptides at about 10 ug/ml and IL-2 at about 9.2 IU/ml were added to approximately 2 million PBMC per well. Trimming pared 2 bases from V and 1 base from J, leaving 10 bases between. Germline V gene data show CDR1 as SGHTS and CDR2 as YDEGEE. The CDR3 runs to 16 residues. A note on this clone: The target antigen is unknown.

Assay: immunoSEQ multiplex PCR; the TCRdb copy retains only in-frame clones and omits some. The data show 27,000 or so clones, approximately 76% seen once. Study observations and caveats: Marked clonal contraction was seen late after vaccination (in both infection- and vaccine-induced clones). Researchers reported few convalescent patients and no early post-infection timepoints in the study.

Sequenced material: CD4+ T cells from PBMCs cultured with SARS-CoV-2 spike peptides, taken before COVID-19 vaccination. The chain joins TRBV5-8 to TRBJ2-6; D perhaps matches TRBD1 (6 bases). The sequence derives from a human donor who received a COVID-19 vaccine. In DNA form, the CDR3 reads TGTGCCAGCAGCTTCTACAGGGCGTCTGGGGCCAACGTCCTGACTTTC. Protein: CASSFYRASGANVLTF.